This TCR beta chain comes out of a study of blood T cell repertoires in COVID-19. Study-wide context: There were acute and convalescent COVID-19 samples, and they came from the United States, Italy and Spain. T cells, B-cell-depleted T cells, or PBMCs supplied cDNA or gDNA.

Source study methods: How many nucleated cells were present was estimated from reference gene primer amplification. The data were produced by immunoSEQ multiplex PCR, yet TCRdb's version contains in-frame clones alone and is incomplete. That table gives V, J and clone size, and the DNA gave D and trimming. Among around 140,000 clones listed, 70% to 90% were seen once. This TCR was sampled from a human donor with acute or convalescent COVID-19. The donor label of this sample is uncertain. Sequenced sample: peripheral blood.

The CDR3 here is CASSLDGTGVTGELFF. CDR3 DNA sequence: TGCGCCAGCAGCCTAGACGGGACAGGGGTTACCGGGGAGCTGTTTTTT. This rearrangement joins TRBV4-3 to TRBJ2-2, with 10 bases lining up with TRBD1. The J segment lost 5 bases and the V segment lost 4 bases, leaving 7 bases of the junction unmatched. The length of the CDR3 is 16 residues. CDR1 LGHNA and CDR2 YSLEER come from the germline V gene.